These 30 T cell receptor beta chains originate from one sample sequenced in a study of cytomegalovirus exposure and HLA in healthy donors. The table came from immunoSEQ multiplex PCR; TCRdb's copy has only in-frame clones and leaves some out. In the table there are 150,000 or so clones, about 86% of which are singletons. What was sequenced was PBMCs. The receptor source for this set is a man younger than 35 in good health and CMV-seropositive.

CDR3 sequence (DNA): TGTGCCAGCTCGAGGCAGGGGGCAACTGAAGCTTTCTTT. It yields the protein CASSRQGATEAFF. This sequence joins TRBV18 and TRBJ1-1; 8 nucleotides align to TRBD1. V shed 6 bases, J shed 5 bases, and the junction held 5 bases outside the gene matches. The CDR3 runs 13 residues. The germline gives CDR1 KGHSH, CDR2 LQKENI.

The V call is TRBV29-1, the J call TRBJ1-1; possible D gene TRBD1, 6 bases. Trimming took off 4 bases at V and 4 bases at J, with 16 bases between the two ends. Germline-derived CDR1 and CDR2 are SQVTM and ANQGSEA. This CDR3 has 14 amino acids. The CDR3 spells CSVARGGLSTEAFF. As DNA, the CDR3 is TGCAGCGTTGCCAGGGGTGGGCTCAGCACTGAAGCTTTCTTT.

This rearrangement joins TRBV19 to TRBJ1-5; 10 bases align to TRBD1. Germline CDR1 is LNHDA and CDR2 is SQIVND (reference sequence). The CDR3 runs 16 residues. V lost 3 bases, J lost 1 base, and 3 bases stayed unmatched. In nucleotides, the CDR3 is TGTGCCAGTAGTATGACAGGGGGCGCGAGCAATCAGCCCCAGCATTTT. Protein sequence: CASSMTGGASNQPQHF.

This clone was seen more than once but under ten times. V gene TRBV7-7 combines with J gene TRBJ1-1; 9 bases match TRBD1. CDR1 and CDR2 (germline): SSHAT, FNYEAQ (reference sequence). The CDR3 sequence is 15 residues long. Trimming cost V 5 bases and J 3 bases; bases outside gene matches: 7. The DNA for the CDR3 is TGTGCCAGCAGCCGAGGACAGGGGAAAGACACTGAAGCTTTCTTT. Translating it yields CASSRGQGKDTEAFF.

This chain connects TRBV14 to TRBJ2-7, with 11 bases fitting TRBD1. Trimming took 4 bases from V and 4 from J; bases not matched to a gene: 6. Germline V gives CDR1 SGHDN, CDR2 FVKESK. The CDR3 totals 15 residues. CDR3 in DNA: TGTGCCAGCAGCCCCCCCGGGACAGGGGGATACGAGCAGTACTTC. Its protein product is CASSPPGTGGYEQYF.

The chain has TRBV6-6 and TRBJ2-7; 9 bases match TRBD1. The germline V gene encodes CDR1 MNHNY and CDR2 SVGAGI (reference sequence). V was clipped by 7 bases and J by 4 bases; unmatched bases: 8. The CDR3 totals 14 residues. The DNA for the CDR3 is TGTGCCAGCATGGCGGGACAGGGTGGATACGAGCAGTACTTC. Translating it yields CASMAGQGGYEQYF.

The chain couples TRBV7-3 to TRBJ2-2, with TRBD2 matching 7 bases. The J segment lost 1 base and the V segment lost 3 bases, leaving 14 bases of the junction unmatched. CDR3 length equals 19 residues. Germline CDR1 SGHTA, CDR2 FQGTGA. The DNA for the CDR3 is TGTGCCAGCAGCTTTCCACTTTCAAGGCTAGCGGAGAACACCGGGGAGCTGTTTTTT. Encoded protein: CASSFPLSRLAENTGELFF.

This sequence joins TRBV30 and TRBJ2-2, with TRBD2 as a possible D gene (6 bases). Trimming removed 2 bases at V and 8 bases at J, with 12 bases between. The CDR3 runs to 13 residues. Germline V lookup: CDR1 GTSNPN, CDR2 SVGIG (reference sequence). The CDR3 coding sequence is TGTGCCTGGAGTACGGGACTCCGGGGGGAGCTGTTTTTT. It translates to CAWSTGLRGELFF.

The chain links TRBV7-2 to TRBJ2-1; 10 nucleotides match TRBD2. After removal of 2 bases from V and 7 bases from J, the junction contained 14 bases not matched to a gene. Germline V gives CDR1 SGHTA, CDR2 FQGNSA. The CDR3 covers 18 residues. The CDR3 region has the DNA TGTGCCAGCAGCTTAAGCGGGAGGGCTTTCGTACCGGGTAATGAGCAGTTCTTC. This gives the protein CASSLSGRAFVPGNEQFF.

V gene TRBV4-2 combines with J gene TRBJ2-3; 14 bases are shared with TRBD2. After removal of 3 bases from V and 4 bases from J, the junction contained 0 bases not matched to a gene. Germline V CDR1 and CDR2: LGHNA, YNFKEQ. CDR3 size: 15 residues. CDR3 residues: CASSQGLAGADTQYF. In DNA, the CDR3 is TGTGCCAGCAGCCAGGGACTAGCGGGAGCAGATACGCAGTATTTT.

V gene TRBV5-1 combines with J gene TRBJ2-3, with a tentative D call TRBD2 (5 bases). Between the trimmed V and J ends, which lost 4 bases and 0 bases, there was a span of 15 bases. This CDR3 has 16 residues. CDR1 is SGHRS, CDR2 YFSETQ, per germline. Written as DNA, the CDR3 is TGCGCCAGCAGCCCCCGGTCGGGATTTAGCACAGATACGCAGTATTTT. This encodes CASSPRSGFSTDTQYF.

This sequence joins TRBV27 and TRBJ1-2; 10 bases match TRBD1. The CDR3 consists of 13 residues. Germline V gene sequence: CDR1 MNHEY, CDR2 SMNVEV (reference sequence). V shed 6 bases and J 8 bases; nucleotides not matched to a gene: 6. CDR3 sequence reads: CASRLRQGAGYTF. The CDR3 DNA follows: TGTGCCAGCAGACTGCGACAGGGGGCGGGCTACACCTTC.

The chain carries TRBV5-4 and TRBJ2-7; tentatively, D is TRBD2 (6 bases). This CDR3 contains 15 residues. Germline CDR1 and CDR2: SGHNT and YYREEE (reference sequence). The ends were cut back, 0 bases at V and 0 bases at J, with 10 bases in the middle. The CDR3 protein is CASSLGGGLSYEQYF. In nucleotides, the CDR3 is TGTGCCAGCAGCTTGGGTGGGGGACTCTCCTACGAGCAGTACTTC. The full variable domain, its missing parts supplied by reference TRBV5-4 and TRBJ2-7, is ETGVTQSPTHLIKTRGQQVTLRCSSQSGHNTVSWYQQALGQGPQFIFQYYREEENGRGNFPPRFSGLQFPNYSSELNVNALELDDSALYLCASSLGGGLSYEQYFGPGTRLTVT.

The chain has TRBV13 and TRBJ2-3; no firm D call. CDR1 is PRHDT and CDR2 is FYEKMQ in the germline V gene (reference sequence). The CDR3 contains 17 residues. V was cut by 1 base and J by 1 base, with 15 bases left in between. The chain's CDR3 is CASSLAGLVQRTDTQYF. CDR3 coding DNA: TGTGCCAGCAGCTTAGCAGGCCTGGTTCAGCGCACAGATACGCAGTATTTT.

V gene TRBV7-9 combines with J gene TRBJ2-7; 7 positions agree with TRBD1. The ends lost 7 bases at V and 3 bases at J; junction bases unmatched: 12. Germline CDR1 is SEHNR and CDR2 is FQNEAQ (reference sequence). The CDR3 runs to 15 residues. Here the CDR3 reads CASIKIRQGSYEQYF. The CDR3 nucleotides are TGTGCCAGCATCAAGATCCGACAGGGAAGCTACGAGCAGTACTTC.

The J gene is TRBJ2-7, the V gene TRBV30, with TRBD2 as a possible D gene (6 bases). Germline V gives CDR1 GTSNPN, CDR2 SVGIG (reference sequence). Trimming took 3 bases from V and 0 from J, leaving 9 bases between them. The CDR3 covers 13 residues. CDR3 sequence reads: CAWRTSSSYEQYF. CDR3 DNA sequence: TGTGCCTGGAGGACTAGTAGCTCCTACGAGCAGTACTTC.

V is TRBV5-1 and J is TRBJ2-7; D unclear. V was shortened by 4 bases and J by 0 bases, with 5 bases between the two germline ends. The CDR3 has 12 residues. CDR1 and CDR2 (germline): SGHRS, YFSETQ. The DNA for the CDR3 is TGCGCCAGCAGCGCGAGCTCCTACGAGCAGTACTTC. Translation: CASSASSYEQYF.

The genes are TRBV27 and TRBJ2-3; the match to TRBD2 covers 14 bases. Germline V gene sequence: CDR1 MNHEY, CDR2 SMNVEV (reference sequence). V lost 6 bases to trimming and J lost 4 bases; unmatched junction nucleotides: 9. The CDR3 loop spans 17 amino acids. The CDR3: CASSPGTSGRVADTQYF. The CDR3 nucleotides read TGTGCCAGCAGCCCCGGGACTAGCGGGAGAGTCGCAGATACGCAGTATTTT.

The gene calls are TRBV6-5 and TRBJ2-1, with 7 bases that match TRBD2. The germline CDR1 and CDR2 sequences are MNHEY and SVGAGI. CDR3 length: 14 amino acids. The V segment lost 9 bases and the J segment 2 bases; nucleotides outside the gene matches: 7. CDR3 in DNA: TGTGCCAGTAGACTAGCCGATACCTACAATGAGCAGTTCTTC. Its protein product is CASRLADTYNEQFF.

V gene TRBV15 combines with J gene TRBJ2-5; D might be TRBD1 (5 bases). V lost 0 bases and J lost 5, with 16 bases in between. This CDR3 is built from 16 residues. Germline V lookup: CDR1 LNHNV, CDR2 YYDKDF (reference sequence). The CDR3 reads CATSRDLGRVMETQYF. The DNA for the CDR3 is TGTGCCACCAGCAGAGATCTTGGCAGGGTGATGGAGACCCAGTACTTC. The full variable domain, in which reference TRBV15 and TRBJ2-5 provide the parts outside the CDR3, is DAMVIQNPRYQVTQFGKPVTLSCSQTLNHNVMYWYQQKSSQAPKLLFHYYDKDFNNEADTPDNFQSRRPNTSFCFLDIRSPGLGDTAMYLCATSRDLGRVMETQYFGPGTRLLVL.

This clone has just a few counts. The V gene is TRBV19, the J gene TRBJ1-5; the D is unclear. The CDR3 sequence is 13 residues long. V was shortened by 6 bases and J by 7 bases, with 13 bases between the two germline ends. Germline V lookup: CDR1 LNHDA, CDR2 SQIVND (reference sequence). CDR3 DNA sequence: TGTGCCAGTAGCCTGGAGGCAGGACAGCCCCAGCATTTT. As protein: CASSLEAGQPQHF. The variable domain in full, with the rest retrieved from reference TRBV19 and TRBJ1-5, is DGGITQSPKYLFRKEGQNVTLSCEQNLNHDAMYWYRQDPGQGLRLIYYSQIVNDFQKGDIAEGYSVSREKKESFPLTVTSAQKNPTAFYLCASSLEAGQPQHFGDGTRLSIL.

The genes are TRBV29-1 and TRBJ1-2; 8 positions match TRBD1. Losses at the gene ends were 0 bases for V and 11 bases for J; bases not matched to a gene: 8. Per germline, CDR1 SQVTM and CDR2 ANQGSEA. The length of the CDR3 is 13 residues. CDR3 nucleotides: TGCAGCGTTGAAGACCCCATAAGGACAGGGTACACCTTC. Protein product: CSVEDPIRTGYTF.

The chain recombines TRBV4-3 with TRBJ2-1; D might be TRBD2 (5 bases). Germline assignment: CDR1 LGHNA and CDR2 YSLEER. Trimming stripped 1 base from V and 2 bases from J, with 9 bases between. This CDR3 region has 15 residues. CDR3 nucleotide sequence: TGCGCCAGCAGCCAAGGAGGGTTGGCCTACAATGAGCAGTTCTTC. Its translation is CASSQGGLAYNEQFF.

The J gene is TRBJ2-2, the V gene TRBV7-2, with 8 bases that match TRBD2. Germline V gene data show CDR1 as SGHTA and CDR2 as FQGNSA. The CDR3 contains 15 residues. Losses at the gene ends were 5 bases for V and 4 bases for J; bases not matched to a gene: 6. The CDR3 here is CASSTQAGVTGELFF. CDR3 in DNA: TGTGCCAGCAGCACCCAAGCGGGAGTCACCGGGGAGCTGTTTTTT.

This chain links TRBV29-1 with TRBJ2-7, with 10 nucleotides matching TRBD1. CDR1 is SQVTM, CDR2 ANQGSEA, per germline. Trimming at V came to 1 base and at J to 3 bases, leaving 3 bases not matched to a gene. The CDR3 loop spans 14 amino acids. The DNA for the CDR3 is TGCAGCGTTGAAGTTCGGGACAGGGGCTACGAGCAGTACTTC. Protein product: CSVEVRDRGYEQYF.

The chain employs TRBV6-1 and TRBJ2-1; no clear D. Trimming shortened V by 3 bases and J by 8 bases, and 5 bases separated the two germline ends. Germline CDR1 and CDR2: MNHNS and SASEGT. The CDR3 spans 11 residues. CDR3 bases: TGTGCCAGCAGTGATACATATGAGCAGTTCTTC. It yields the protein CASSDTYEQFF.

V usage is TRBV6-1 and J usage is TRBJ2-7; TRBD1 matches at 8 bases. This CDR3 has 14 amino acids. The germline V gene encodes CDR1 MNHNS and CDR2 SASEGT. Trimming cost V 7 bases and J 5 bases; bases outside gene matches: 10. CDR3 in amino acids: CASTVQDRVHEQYF. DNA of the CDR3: TGTGCCAGCACGGTCCAGGACAGGGTACACGAGCAGTACTTC.

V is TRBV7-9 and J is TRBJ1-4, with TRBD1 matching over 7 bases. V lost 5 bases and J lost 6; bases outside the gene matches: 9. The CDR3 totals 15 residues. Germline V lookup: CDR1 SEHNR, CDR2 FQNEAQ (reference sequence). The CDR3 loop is CASSLPPGGDEKLFF. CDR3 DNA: TGTGCCAGCAGCCTCCCCCCAGGGGGAGATGAAAAACTGTTTTTT. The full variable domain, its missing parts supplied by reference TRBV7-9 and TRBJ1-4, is DTGVSQNPRHKITKRGQNVTFRCDPISEHNRLYWYRQTLGQGPEFLTYFQNEAQLEKSRLLSDRFSAERPKGSFSTLEIQRTEQGDSAMYLCASSLPPGGDEKLFFGSGTQLSVL.

Written as DNA, the CDR3 is TGTGCCTGGAGTGTAAGCAGGGGGCGGGAAAAACTGTTTTTT. Amino acids: CAWSVSRGREKLFF. The J gene is TRBJ1-4, the V gene TRBV30; TRBD1 agrees at 8 bases. The CDR3 totals 14 residues. The J segment lost 8 bases and the V segment lost 0 bases, leaving 5 bases of the junction unmatched. The germline gives CDR1 GTSNPN, CDR2 SVGIG (reference sequence).

DNA for the CDR3: TGTGCCAGCAGCTTCAACCGCCGGCGGACAGGGGCCTACAATGAGCAGTTCTTC. Residues: CASSFNRRRTGAYNEQFF. The chain is built from TRBV11-2 and TRBJ2-1; 9 bases are shared with TRBD1. CDR3 size: 18 residues. Losses at the gene ends were 3 bases for V and 2 bases for J; bases not matched to a gene: 11. CDR1 and CDR2 from the germline V gene are SGHAT and FQNNGV. The variable domain in full, completed from reference TRBV11-2 and TRBJ2-1, reads EAGVAQSPRYKIIEKRQSVAFWCNPISGHATLYWYQQILGQGPKLLIQFQNNGVVDDSQLPKDRFSAERLKGVDSTLKIQPAKLEDSAVYLCASSFNRRRTGAYNEQFFGPGTRLTVL.